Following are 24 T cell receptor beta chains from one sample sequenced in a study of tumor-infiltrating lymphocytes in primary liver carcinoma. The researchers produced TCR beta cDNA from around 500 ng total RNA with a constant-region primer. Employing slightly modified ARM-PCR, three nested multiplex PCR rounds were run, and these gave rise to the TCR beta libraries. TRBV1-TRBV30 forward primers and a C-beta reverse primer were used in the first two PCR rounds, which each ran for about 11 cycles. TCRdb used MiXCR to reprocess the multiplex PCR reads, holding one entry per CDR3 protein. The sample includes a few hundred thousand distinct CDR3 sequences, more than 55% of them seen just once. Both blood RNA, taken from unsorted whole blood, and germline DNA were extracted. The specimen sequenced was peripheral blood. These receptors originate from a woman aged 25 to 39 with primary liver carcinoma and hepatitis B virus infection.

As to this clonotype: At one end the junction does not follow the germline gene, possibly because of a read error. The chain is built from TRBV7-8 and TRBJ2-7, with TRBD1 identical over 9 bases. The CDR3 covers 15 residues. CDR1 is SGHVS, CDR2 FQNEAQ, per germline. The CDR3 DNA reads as TGTGCCAGCAGCCTAGCCGGGACAGGGACCTCCGAGCAGTACTTC. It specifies CASSLAGTGTSEQYF.

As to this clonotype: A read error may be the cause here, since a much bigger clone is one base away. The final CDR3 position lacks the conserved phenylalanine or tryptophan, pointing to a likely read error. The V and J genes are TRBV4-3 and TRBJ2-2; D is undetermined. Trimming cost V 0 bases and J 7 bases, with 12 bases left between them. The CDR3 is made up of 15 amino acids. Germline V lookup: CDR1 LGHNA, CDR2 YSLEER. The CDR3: CASSQDERVRGELFI. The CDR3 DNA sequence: TGCGCCAGCAGCCAAGATGAAAGGGTTCGCGGGGAGCTGTTTATT.

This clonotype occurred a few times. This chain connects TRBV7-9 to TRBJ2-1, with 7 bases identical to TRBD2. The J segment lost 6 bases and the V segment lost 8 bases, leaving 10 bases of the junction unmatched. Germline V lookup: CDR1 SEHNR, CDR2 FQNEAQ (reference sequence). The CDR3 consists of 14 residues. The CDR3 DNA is TGTGCCAGCGGGCCATTAACTAGCGCCAATGAGCAGTTCTTC. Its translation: CASGPLTSANEQFF.

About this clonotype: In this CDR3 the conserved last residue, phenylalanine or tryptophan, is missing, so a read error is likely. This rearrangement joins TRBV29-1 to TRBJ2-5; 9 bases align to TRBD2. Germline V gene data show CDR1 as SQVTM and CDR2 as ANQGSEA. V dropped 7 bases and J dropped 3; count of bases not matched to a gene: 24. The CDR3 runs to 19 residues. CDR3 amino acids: CSGLPRPASGIAGEETQYS. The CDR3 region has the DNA TGCAGCGGTCTCCCCCGTCCGGCTAGCGGGATTGCCGGGGAAGAGACCCAGTACTCC.

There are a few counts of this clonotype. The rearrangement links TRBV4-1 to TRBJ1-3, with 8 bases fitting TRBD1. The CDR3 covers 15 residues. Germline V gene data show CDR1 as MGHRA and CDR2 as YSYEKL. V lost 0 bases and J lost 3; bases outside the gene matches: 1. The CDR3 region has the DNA TGCGCCAGCAGCCAAGAACAGGGGGTTGGAAACACCATATATTTT. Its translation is CASSQEQGVGNTIYF.

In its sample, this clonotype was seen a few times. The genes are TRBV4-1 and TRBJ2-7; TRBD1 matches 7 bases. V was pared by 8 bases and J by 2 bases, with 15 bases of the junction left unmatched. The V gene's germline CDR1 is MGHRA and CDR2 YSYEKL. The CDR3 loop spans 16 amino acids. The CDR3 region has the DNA TGCGCCAGCTGCACCCGACAGGGCCAAAGAACCTACGAGCAGTACTTC. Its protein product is CASCTRQGQRTYEQYF.

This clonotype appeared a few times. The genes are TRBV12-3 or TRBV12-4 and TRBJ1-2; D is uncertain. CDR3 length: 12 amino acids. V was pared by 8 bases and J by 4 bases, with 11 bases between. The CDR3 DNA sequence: TGTGCCAGCTCGGACGGACTCTATGGCTACACCTTC. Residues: CASSDGLYGYTF.

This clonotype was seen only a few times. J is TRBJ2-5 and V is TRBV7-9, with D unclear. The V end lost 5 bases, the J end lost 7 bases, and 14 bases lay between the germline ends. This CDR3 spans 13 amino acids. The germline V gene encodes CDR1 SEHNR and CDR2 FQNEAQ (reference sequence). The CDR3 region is CASSPDGRRTQYF. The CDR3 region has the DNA TGTGCCAGCAGCCCTGACGGACGGCGGACCCAGTACTTC.

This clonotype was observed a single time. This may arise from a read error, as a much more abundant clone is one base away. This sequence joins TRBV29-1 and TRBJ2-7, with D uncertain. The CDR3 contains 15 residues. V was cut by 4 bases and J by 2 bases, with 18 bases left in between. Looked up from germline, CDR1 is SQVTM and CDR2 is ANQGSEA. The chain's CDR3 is CSVGPGVSSTYEQYF. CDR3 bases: TGCAGCGTTGGGCCTGGCGTGAGCTCTACCTACGAGCAGTACTTC.

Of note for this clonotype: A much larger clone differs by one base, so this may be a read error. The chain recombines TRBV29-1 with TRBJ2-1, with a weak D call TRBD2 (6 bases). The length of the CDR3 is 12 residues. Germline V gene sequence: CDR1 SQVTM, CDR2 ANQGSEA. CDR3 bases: TGCAGCGCCGCGTCGGGAGCCATCGTGCAGTCCTTC. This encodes CSAASGAIVQSF.

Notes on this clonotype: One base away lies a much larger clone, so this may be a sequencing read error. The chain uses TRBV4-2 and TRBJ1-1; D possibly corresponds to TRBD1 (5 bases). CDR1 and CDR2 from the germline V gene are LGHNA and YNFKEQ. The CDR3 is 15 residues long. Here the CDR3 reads CASSQEVAGTSEALF. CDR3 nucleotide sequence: TGTGCCAGCAGCCAAGAGGTGGCAGGGACCAGTGAAGCTCTCTTT.

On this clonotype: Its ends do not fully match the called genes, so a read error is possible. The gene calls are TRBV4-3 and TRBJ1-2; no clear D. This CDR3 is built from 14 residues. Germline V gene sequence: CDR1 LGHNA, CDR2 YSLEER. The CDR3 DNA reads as TGCGCCAGCGGCGCTGAGTTAGAGTTCTATGGCTACGCCTTC. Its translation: CASGAELEFYGYAF.

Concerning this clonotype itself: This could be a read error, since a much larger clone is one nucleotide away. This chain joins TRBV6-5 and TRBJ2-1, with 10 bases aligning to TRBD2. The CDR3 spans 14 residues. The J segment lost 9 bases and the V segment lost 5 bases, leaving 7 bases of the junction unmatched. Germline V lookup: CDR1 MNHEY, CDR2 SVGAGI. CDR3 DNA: TGTGCCAGCAGTCCACTAGCGGGGAGAGTTGAGCAGTTCTTC. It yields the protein CASSPLAGRVEQFF.

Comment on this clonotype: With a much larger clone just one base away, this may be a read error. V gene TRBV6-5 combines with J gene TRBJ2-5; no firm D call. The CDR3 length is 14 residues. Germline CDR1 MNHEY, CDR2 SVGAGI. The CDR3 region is CVSSYGPSQETQYF. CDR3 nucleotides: TGTGTCAGCAGTTACGGCCCAAGCCAAGAGACCCAGTACTTC.

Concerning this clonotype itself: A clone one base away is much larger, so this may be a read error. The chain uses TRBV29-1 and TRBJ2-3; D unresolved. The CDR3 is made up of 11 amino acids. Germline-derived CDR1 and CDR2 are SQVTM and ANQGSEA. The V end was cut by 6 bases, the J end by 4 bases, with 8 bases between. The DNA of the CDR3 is TGCAGCGTCTCTAGATCAGATACGCAGTATTTT. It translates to CSVSRSDTQYF.

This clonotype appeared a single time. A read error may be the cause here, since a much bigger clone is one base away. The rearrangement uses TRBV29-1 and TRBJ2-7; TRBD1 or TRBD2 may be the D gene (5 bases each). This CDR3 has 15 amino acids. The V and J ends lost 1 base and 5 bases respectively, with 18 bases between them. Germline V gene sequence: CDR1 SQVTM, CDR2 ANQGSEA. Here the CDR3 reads CSVEVSLGVGNEQYF. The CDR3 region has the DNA TGCAGCGTTGAAGTGAGTTTAGGGGTCGGGAACGAGCAGTACTTC.

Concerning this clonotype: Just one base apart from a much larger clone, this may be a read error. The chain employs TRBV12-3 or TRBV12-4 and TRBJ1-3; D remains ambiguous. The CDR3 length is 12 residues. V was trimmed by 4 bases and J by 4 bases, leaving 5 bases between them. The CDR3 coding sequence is TGTGCCAGCAGTTCGGACGGAAACACCATATATTTT. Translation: CASSSDGNTIYF.

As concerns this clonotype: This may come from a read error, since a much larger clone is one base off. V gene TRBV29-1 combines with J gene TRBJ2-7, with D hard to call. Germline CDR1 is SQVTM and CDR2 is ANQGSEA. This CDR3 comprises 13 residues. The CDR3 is CSVESGRPYEEYF. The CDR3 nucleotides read TGCAGCGTTGAGTCCGGAAGACCCTACGAGGAGTACTTC.

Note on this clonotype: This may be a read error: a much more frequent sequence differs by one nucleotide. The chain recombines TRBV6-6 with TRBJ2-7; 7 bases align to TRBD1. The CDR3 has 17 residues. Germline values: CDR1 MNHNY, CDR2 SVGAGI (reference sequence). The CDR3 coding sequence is TGTGCCAACAGTTACTCGACAGGGTACCCCCATCTAGAGGAGCAGTACTTC. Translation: CANSYSTGYPHLEEQYF.

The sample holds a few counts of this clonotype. The DNA for the CDR3 is TGTGCCAGCAGCCAATACCTGACAGGGATCTCCTACGAGCAGTACTTC. It codes for CASSQYLTGISYEQYF. This chain joins TRBV5-6 and TRBJ2-7; TRBD1 matches at 7 bases. CDR1 is SGHDT and CDR2 is YYEEEE in the germline V gene. The CDR3 covers 16 residues. The V gene end was trimmed by 4 bases and the J gene end by 0 bases; junction bases not matched to a gene: 10.

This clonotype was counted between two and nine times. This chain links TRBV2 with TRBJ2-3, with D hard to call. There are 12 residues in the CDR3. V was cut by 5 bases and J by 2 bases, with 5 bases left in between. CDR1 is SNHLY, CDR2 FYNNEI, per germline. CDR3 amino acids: CASSYFTDTQYF. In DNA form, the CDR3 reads TGTGCCAGCAGTTACTTCACAGATACGCAGTATTTT.

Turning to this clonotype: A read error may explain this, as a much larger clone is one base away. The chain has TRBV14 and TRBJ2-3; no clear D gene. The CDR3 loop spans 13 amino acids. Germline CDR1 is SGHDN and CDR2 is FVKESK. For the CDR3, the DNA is TGTGTCAGCAGCCACCGAAGCACAGATACGCAGTATTTT. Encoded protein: CVSSHRSTDTQYF.

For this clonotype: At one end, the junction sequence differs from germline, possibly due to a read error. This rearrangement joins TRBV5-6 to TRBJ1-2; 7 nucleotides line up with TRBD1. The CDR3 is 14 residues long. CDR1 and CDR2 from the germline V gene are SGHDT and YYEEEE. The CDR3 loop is CASRLGQTSYVYTF. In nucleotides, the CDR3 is TGTGCCAGCAGATTGGGACAGACGAGCTATGTCTACACCTTC.

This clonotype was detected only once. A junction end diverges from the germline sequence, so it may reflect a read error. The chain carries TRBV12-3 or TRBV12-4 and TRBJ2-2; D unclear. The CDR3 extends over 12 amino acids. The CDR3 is CACSRFTGELFF. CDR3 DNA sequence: TGTGCCTGCAGTAGATTCACCGGGGAGCTGTTTTTT.